The T cell receptor (beta chain) described here comes from a study of OX40 agonist ivuxolimab in advanced cancers. This table comes from immunoSEQ multiplex PCR, and its TCRdb copy is limited to in-frame clones, with some not included. The sample contains some 52,000 clones, 90% to 95% of which appear only once. Trimming took 0 bases from V and 4 from J, leaving 10 bases between them. This CDR3 region has 16 residues. The germline gives CDR1 MGHRA, CDR2 YSYEKL. This chain connects TRBV4-1 to TRBJ2-6; TRBD2 might be the D (6 bases). Sequencing used CD4+ or CD8+ T cells sorted from blood, obtained in a trial of the OX40 agonist ivuxolimab. This TCR derives from an adult with an advanced solid tumor such as melanoma, head and neck, liver or kidney cancer. CDR3 in DNA: TGCGCCAGCAGCCAAGATAGGAGGGCCGGGGCCAACGTCCTGACTTTC. The encoded protein is CASSQDRRAGANVLTF.